The 20 T cell receptor beta chains presented below share a single source sample, sequenced in a study of vaccination effects on CD4 cells after COVID-19. Before sequencing, viral peptide pools were used by the ViraFEST assay to expand antigen-specific CD4+ T cells. Subsequent to a culture period of more than 8 days, CD4+ T cells were isolated. Neither prior SARS-CoV-2 infection nor positive nucleocapsid antibodies were present in the vaccine recipients. Here immunoSEQ multiplex PCR was the method, and the copy in TCRdb shows in-frame clones only, minus some. The profile shows about 70,000 clones, about 80% of them singletons. Their antigens remain unidentified. This specimen was CD4+ T cells from PBMCs cultured with SARS-CoV-2 spike peptides, taken before COVID-19 vaccination. All receptors come from a human donor who received a COVID-19 vaccine.

The chain couples TRBV7-2 to TRBJ1-1, with D unclear. Germline V gene sequence: CDR1 SGHTA, CDR2 FQGNSA. The CDR3 sequence is 13 residues long. Trimming took off 2 bases at V and 9 bases at J, with 13 bases between the two ends. The CDR3 coding sequence is TGTGCCAGCAGCTTACTTGGTCAGACAAAAGCTTTCTTT. Protein sequence: CASSLLGQTKAFF.

The V and J genes are TRBV7-3 and TRBJ2-4, with D uncertain. This CDR3 spans 13 amino acids. The V gene lost 0 bases and the J gene lost 13 bases, with 13 bases spanning the gap. Germline V lookup: CDR1 SGHTA, CDR2 FQGTGA. This CDR3 is CASSLTTEGIQYF. The CDR3 nucleotides read TGTGCCAGCAGCTTAACGACTGAAGGGATACAGTACTTC.

The chain employs TRBV13 and TRBJ2-1; 9 bases line up with TRBD2. This CDR3 comprises 16 residues. After removal of 5 bases from V and 7 bases from J, the junction contained 12 bases not matched to a gene. The germline V gene encodes CDR1 PRHDT and CDR2 FYEKMQ (reference sequence). CDR3: CASSRPPRGGGNEQFF. Here the CDR3 DNA reads TGTGCCAGCAGCAGGCCGCCGCGGGGGGGCGGGAATGAGCAGTTCTTC.

The chain employs TRBV10-2 and TRBJ1-2; 8 bases align to TRBD1. The CDR3 is 14 residues long. V trimming: 6 bases; J trimming: 4 bases; junction bases outside the gene matches: 7. CDR1 is WSHSY and CDR2 is SAAADI in the germline V gene. The CDR3 DNA is TGCGCCAGCAGCCTACAGGGGGTTATCTATGGCTACACCTTC. This codes for CASSLQGVIYGYTF.

This chain uses TRBV3-1 (or the pseudogene TRBV3-2) with TRBJ2-5; 16 bases line up with TRBD2. From germline, CDR1 is LGHDT and CDR2 YNNKEL (reference sequence). CDR3 length: 17 amino acids. V shed 4 bases, J shed 5 bases, and the junction held 7 bases outside the gene matches. The CDR3 nucleotides read TGTGCCAGCAGCCCGGGGACTAGCGGGGGGGCCTCCGAGACCCAGTACTTC. Encoded protein: CASSPGTSGGASETQYF.

The gene calls are TRBV4-1 and TRBJ2-7, with D perhaps matching TRBD1 (5 bases). With 3 bases removed from V and 4 bases from J, the gap between germline ends came to 22 bases. The germline V gene has CDR1 MGHRA and CDR2 YSYEKL. The CDR3 totals 17 residues. The CDR3 DNA is TGCGCCAGCAGCCAGGCCTATTTAGGGGATTCTACTTACGAGCAGTACGTC. Protein sequence: CASSQAYLGDSTYEQYV.

The chain joins TRBV6-5 to TRBJ2-5, with 8 bases lining up with TRBD1. Germline CDR1 MNHEY, CDR2 SVGAGI. The CDR3 length is 16 residues. V trimming: 0 bases; J trimming: 5 bases; junction bases outside the gene matches: 8. Here the CDR3 DNA reads TGTGCCAGCAGTTACTCAGGACAGGGTGATTTGGAGACCCAGTACTTC. As protein: CASSYSGQGDLETQYF.

V gene TRBV10-3 combines with J gene TRBJ2-6; unclear D gene. Per the germline V gene, CDR1 is ENHRY and CDR2 is SYGVKD. The CDR3 spans 14 residues. V was cut by 3 bases and J by 2 bases, with 5 bases left in between. CDR3 in amino acids: CAISEFAGANVLTF. CDR3 nucleotides: TGTGCCATCAGTGAATTTGCTGGGGCCAACGTCCTGACTTTC.

This chain joins TRBV19 and TRBJ2-4; the match to TRBD1 covers 10 bases. CDR1 is LNHDA, CDR2 SQIVND, per germline (reference sequence). This CDR3 spans 14 amino acids. V shed 6 bases, J shed 7 bases, and the junction held 6 bases outside the gene matches. The CDR3 is CASSTGTGVNIQYF. The CDR3 nucleotides are TGTGCCAGTAGCACCGGGACAGGGGTCAACATTCAGTACTTC.

V usage is TRBV5-6 and J usage is TRBJ2-2; 7 bases align to TRBD1. Germline V gene data show CDR1 as SGHDT and CDR2 as YYEEEE. This CDR3 is built from 16 residues. The J segment lost 4 bases and the V segment lost 4 bases, leaving 10 bases of the junction unmatched. In DNA form, the CDR3 reads TGTGCCAGCAGCAAGAAGGGGGCGATGGGCACCGGGGAGCTGTTTTTT. Translation: CASSKKGAMGTGELFF.

This sequence joins TRBV11-2 and TRBJ1-4; 11 nucleotides agree with TRBD1. V was clipped by 6 bases and J by 2 bases; unmatched bases: 8. The CDR3 totals 17 residues. Per germline, CDR1 SGHAT and CDR2 FQNNGV. The CDR3 here is CASRPGTGGLTNEKLFF. The CDR3 nucleotides read TGTGCCAGCAGGCCCGGGACAGGGGGGCTCACTAATGAAAAACTGTTTTTT.

J is TRBJ1-2 and V is TRBV29-1, with D tentatively TRBD1 (6 bases). Germline CDR1 is SQVTM and CDR2 is ANQGSEA. The CDR3 is 12 residues long. Deletions cut 3 bases from V and 7 bases from J, with 12 bases between. CDR3 sequence reads: CSVDRGPGGYTF. CDR3 nucleotides: TGCAGCGTTGATCGGGGGCCGGGTGGCTACACCTTC.

The chain couples TRBV6-5 to TRBJ1-1, with D hard to call. CDR3 length: 13 amino acids. Germline CDR1 is MNHEY and CDR2 is SVGAGI. The V gene lost 7 bases and the J gene lost 0 bases, with 9 bases spanning the gap. CDR3 nucleotide sequence: TGTGCCAGCATTCTAAACTTGAACACTGAAGCTTTCTTT. It is translated as CASILNLNTEAFF.

This clone was recorded a few times. This chain uses TRBV2 with TRBJ1-5; TRBD1 matches 9 bases. Looked up from germline, CDR1 is SNHLY and CDR2 is FYNNEI. V lost 8 bases to trimming and J lost 2 bases; unmatched junction nucleotides: 4. This CDR3 region has 14 residues. The CDR3 loop is CASSRDRGNQPQHF. DNA of the CDR3: TGTGCCAGCTCCCGGGACAGGGGCAATCAGCCCCAGCATTTT.

This chain links TRBV5-5 with TRBJ1-5; 7 bases align to TRBD1. The germline V gene has CDR1 SGHKS and CDR2 YYEKEE (reference sequence). The V and J ends lost 1 base and 3 bases, in that order; junction bases with no gene match: 4. The CDR3 sequence is 15 residues long. In nucleotides, the CDR3 is TGTGCCAGCAGCTTGACGGACAGGCACAATCAGCCCCAGCATTTT. Translating it yields CASSLTDRHNQPQHF.

This clone was observed a few times. The J gene is TRBJ1-3, the V gene TRBV19; D gene uncertain. V was trimmed by 1 base and J by 3 bases, leaving 7 bases between them. This CDR3 has 14 amino acids. Germline lookup yields CDR1 LNHDA and CDR2 SQIVND (reference sequence). The CDR3 nucleotides are TGTGCCAGTAGTATAGGACGGCTTGGAAACACCATATATTTT. It encodes CASSIGRLGNTIYF.

This chain joins TRBV14 and TRBJ1-4, with unresolved D. The germline CDR1 and CDR2 sequences are SGHDN and FVKESK. Trimming cost V 4 bases and J 4 bases, with 10 bases left between them. CDR3 size: 14 residues. The CDR3 sequence is CASSRSRINEKLFF. The CDR3 DNA sequence: TGTGCCAGCAGCCGGAGCCGGATTAATGAAAAACTGTTTTTT. The full variable domain, its missing parts supplied by reference TRBV14 and TRBJ1-4, is EAGVTQFPSHSVIEKGQTVTLRCDPISGHDNLYWYRRVMGKEIKFLLHFVKESKQDESGMPNNRFLAERTGGTYSTLKVQPAELEDSGVYFCASSRSRINEKLFFGSGTQLSVL.

CDR3 protein: CASSFQGTQETQYF. Written as DNA, the CDR3 is TGTGCCAGCAGCTTCCAAGGGACCCAAGAGACCCAGTACTTC. The chain is built from TRBV5-6 and TRBJ2-5, with D perhaps given as TRBD1 or TRBD2 (5 bases each). Germline V gene data show CDR1 as SGHDT and CDR2 as YYEEEE. Between the trimmed V and J ends, which lost 2 bases and 1 base, there was a span of 9 bases. The CDR3 has 14 amino acids.

This chain joins TRBV24-1 and TRBJ2-1, with 15 bases identical to TRBD2. There are 22 residues in the CDR3. Per the germline V gene, CDR1 is KGHDR and CDR2 is SFDVKD. J lost 0 bases, V lost 3 bases, and 14 bases had no gene match. The CDR3 loop reads CATSDPDHPGLAGGSSYNEQFF. DNA for the CDR3: TGTGCCACCAGTGATCCAGATCATCCGGGACTAGCGGGGGGAAGCTCCTACAATGAGCAGTTCTTC.

This clone was picked up a small number of times. This sequence joins TRBV6-6 and TRBJ1-3; unclear D gene. The CDR3 is 14 residues long. Trimming pared 5 bases from V and 0 bases from J, leaving 8 bases between. Germline loops: CDR1 MNHNY, CDR2 SVGAGI (reference sequence). The CDR3 reads CASSDGRSGNTIYF. In nucleotides, the CDR3 is TGTGCCAGCAGTGACGGCCGCTCTGGAAACACCATATATTTT.